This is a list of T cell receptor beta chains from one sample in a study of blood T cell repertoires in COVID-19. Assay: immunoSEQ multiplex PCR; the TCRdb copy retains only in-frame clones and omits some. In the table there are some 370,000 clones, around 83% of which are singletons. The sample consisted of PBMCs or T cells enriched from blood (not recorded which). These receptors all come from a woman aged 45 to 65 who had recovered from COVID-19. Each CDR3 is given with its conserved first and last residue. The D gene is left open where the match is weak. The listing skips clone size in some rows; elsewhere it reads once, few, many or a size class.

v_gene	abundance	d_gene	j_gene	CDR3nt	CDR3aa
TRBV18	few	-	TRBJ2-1	TGTGCCAGCTCACCTACAGGGTACCATGAGCAGTTCTTC	CASSPTGYHEQFF
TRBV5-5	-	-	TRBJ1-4	TGTGCCAGCAGCGCCTACAGCGGTCGGGAAAAACTGTTTTTT	CASSAYSGREKLFF
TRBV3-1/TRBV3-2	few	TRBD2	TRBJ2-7	TGTGCCAGCAGCACCAGCGGGAGGGCCGGGGAGCAGTACTTC	CASSTSGRAGEQYF
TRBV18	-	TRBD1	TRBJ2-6	TGTGCCAGCTCACCCCAGACAGGGGGCATTTCTGGGGCCAACGTCCTGACTTTC	CASSPQTGGISGANVLTF
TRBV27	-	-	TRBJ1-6	TGTGCCAGCAGTTTCAGGGTGCCTAATTCACCCCTCCACTTT	CASSFRVPNSPLHF
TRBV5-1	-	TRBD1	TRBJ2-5	TGCGCCAGCAGCTGGACAGGGCAAGAGACCCAGTACTTC	CASSWTGQETQYF
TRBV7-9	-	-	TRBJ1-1	TGTGCCAGCAGCTGGGACGGGGGGCCAGGAGCTTTCTTT	CASSWDGGPGAFF
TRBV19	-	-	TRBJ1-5	TGTGCCAGTACCCCGACCGGACACCGCAATCAGCCCCAGCATTTT	CASTPTGHRNQPQHF
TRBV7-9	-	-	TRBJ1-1	TGTGCCAGCAATATGGACACGAACACTGAAGCTTTCTTT	CASNMDTNTEAFF
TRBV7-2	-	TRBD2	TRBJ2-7	TGTGCCAGCAGCTTACGCGGGGGGGGCCTCTCCTACGAGCAGTACTTC	CASSLRGGGLSYEQYF
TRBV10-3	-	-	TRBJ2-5	TGTGCCATCTCGGAGTCGAGGGAGACCCAGTACTTC	CAISESRETQYF
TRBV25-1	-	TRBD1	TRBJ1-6	TGTGCCAGCAGTGCCCCCGGGACAGGGGGCAATTCACCCCTCCACTTT	CASSAPGTGGNSPLHF
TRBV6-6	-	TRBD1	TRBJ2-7	TGTGCCAGCAGTTACGACAGGGTGGGCGAGCAGTACTTC	CASSYDRVGEQYF
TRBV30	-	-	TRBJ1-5	TGTGCCTGGACAAGCGATAGCAATCAGCCCCAGCATTTT	CAWTSDSNQPQHF
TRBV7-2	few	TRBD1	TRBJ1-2	TGTGCCAGCAGCTTAGACGGGACAGGGGTCACCTATGGCTACACCTTC	CASSLDGTGVTYGYTF
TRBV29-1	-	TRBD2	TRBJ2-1	TGCAGCGTTTGGACTAGCGGTACCTACAATGAGCAGTTCTTC	CSVWTSGTYNEQFF
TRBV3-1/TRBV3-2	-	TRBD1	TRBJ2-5	TGTGCCAGCAGCCAGGGACAGGGGGGGAAAGAGACCCAGTACTTC	CASSQGQGGKETQYF
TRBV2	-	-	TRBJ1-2	TGTGCCAGCAGTGAGGCCGGGTATGGCTACACCTTC	CASSEAGYGYTF
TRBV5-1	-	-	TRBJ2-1	TGCGCCAGCAGCTTAATGGCCGGGGGAAGTTTCTATGAGCAGTTCTTC	CASSLMAGGSFYEQFF
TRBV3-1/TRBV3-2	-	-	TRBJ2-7	TGTGCCAGCAGCCATCTTAGCTCCTACGAGCAGTACTTC	CASSHLSSYEQYF
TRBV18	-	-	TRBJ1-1	TGTGCCAGCTCACCGGGACAGAACACTGAAGCTTTCTTT	CASSPGQNTEAFF
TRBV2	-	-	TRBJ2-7	TGTGCCAGCAGTGCTATCTACGAGCAGTACTTC	CASSAIYEQYF
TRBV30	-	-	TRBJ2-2	TGTGCCTGGAGTGTTATGCTATTCGGGGAGCTGTTTTTT	CAWSVMLFGELFF
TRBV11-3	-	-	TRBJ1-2	TGTGCCAGCAGCTTTCAGGGGAACTATGGCTACACCTTC	CASSFQGNYGYTF
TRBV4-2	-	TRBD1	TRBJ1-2	TGTGCCAGCAGCCAAGCCTCGGACAGGGCATTAGGCTACACCTTC	CASSQASDRALGYTF
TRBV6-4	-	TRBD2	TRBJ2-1	TGTGCCAGCAGTGAGACTAGCGTCGGGAGTGAGCAGTTCTTC	CASSETSVGSEQFF
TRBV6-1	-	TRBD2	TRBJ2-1	TGTGCCAGCAGTGAACTAGCGGGAGGAAGCTACAATGAGCAGTTCTTC	CASSELAGGSYNEQFF
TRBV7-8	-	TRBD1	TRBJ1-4	TGTGCCAGCAGCTTGGACAGGGAGTCGCGGGGGGGTGCTAAACTGTTTTTT	CASSLDRESRGGAKLFF
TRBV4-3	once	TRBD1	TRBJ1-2	TGCGCCAGCAGCCAGGAAAGGGACAGCCAGGGGGGCTACACCTTC	CASSQERDSQGGYTF
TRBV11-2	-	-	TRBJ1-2	TGTGCCAGCAGTTTGACGGGTCCCCTCGGAGATAACTATGGCTACACCTTC	CASSLTGPLGDNYGYTF
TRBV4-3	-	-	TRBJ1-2	TGCGCCAGCAGCCAAACCCTGGGAGTTAACTATGGCTACACCTTC	CASSQTLGVNYGYTF
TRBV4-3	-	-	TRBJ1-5	TGCGCCAGCAGCCAAGATAGGGGGTCGGGGTTCGGCCAGCCCCAGCATTTT	CASSQDRGSGFGQPQHF
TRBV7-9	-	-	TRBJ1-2	TGTGCCAGCAGCCCAGGGAATGGCTACACCTTC	CASSPGNGYTF
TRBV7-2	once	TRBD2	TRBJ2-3	TGTGCCAGCAGCGGGCGGACTAGTAGCACAGATACGCAGTATTTT	CASSGRTSSTDTQYF
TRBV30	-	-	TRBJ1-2	TGTGCCTGGAGTGTAGTGGGGGGGAACTATGGCTACACCTTC	CAWSVVGGNYGYTF
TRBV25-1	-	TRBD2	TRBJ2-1	TGTGCCAGCAGTGGAGGCCGACTAGCGCCTAGCTCCTACAATGAGCAGTTCTTC	CASSGGRLAPSSYNEQFF
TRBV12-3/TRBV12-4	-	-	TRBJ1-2	TGTGCCAGCAGTTTAAGGGGCTATGGCTACACCTTC	CASSLRGYGYTF
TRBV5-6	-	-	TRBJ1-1	TGTGCCAGCAGCTTTCTAACGCTGAGCACTGAAGCTTTCTTT	CASSFLTLSTEAFF
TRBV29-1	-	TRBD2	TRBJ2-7	TGCAGCGCTTACGGGACTACTTACGAGCAGTACTTC	CSAYGTTYEQYF
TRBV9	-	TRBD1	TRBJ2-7	TGTGCCAGCAGCCGACAGGGGTCCTTGTACGAGCAGTACTTC	CASSRQGSLYEQYF
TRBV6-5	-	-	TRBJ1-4	TGTGCCAGCAGCCAACAGGGAGTCTCTAATGAAAAACTGTTTTTT	CASSQQGVSNEKLFF
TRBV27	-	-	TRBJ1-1	TGTGCCAGCAGAATACGGCCCGGGGGGCCTGAAGCTTTCTTT	CASRIRPGGPEAFF
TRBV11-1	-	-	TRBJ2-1	TGTGCCAGCAGCTTTCCGGGGATCTACAATGAGCAGTTCTTC	CASSFPGIYNEQFF
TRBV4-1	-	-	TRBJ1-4	TGCGCCAGCAGCCCGGGGGGGGAAAAACTGTTTTTT	CASSPGGEKLFF
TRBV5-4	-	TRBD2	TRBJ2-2	TGTGCCAGCAGCCCGGGACTAATCACCGGGGAGCTGTTTTTT	CASSPGLITGELFF
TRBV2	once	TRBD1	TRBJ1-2	TGTGCCAGCATGGACAGGGCTAACTATGGCTACACCTTC	CASMDRANYGYTF
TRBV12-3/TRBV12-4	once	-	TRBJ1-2	TGTGCCAGCAGTCATTTGGAGATTTATGGCTACACCTTC	CASSHLEIYGYTF
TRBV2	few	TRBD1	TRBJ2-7	TGTGCCAGCACGGTTTGGGTGACAGGGTCTTTCGAGCAGTACTTC	CASTVWVTGSFEQYF
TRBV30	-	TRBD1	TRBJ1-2	TGTGCCTGGACTACCGGACAGGGAGTGTTAGGGGGCTACACCTTC	CAWTTGQGVLGGYTF
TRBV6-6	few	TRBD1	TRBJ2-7	TGTGCCAGCAGTTCGGGACAGACCTTCTCCTACGAGCAGTACTTC	CASSSGQTFSYEQYF
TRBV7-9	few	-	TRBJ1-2	TGTGCCAGCAGTCCCGGACTGATTGGCTACACCTTC	CASSPGLIGYTF
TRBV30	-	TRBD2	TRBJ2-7	TGTGCCTGGAGTGTAAGGTCGGGACTAGCTACCTACGAGCAGTACTTC	CAWSVRSGLATYEQYF
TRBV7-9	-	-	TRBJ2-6	TGTGCCAGCAGCCTAAATGGGGCCAACGTCCTGACTTTC	CASSLNGANVLTF
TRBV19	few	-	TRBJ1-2	TGTGCCAGTAGTATAGATCGGGGACTCCGGTATGGCTACACCTTC	CASSIDRGLRYGYTF
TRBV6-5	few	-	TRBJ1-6	TGTGCCACCATAGTGGGGGACTTCTATAATTCACCCCTCCACTTT	CATIVGDFYNSPLHF
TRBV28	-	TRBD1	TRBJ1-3	TGTGCCAGCAGAGAACAGGGGGCTCCCGGAAACACCATATATTTT	CASREQGAPGNTIYF